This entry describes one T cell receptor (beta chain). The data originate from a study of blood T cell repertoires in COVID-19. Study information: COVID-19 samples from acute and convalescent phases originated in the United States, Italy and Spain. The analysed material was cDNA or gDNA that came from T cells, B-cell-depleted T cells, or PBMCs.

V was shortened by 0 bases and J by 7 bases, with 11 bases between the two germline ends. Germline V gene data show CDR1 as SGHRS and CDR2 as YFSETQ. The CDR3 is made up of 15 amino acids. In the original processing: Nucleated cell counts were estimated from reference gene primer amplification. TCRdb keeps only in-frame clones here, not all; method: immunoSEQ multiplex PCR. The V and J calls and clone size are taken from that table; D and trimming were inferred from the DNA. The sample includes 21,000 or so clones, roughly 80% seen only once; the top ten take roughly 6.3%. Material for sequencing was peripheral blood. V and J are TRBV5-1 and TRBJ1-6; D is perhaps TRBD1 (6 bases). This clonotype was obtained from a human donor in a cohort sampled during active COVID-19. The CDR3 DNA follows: TGCGCCAGCAGCTTGGCGGTGACAGGAAATTCACCCCTCCACTTT. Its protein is CASSLAVTGNSPLHF.